Shown below are 2 T cell receptor beta chains from a single sample sequenced in a study of T cell clonality in common variable immunodeficiency (dated by TCRdb to between 2014 and 2016). The protocol used for the library was the immunoSEQ multiplex PCR assay. Here the immuneACCESS table is served through TCRdb, limited to in-frame sequences with V and J called. Missing clones are a known gap in these copies; in checked studies unresolved V genes cover under half, and the rest lacks a known reason. Across this sample, 30,000 to 35,000 clones were tabulated and none appeared just once. Around 4.6% of the sample is taken by the ten largest. The sample was peripheral blood mononuclear cells. Receptors originate from a person aged 18-69 years in good health.

The CDR3 region is CASSLWDKEGNEQYF. CDR3 DNA, as far as it was read: TGTGCCAGCAGCTTATGGGACAAGGAAGGCAACGAG. The gene calls are TRBV11-3 and TRBJ2-7; D is possibly TRBD1 (6 bases). Read coverage stops 3 residues before the CDR3 terminus; the germline J gene supplies the remainder. V was trimmed by 2 bases and J by 5 bases, leaving 16 bases between them. The CDR3 spans 15 residues. Germline assignment: CDR1 SGHNT and CDR2 YENEEA.

This clone was seen a handful of times. The observed sequence ends 3 residues before the CDR3 terminus, with the missing tail filled in from the germline J gene. V is TRBV11-2 and J is TRBJ2-5; no definite D call. V shed 0 bases and J shed 5 bases, with 10 bases lying between them. This CDR3 contains 14 residues. Germline-derived CDR1 and CDR2 are SGHAT and FQNNGV. The sequenced CDR3 bases are TGTGCCAGCAGCTTAGAGTCGGTTTCGGAGACC. It specifies CASSLESVSET. In full, the CDR3 reads CASSLESVSETQYF.